This TCR beta chain is from a study of CD8 T cells in Susac syndrome. The study's findings and limits: Susac syndrome CD8+ repertoires were clonally expanded, most strongly in CD8+ TEMRA cells.

Per germline, CDR1 DFQATT and CDR2 SNEGSKA (reference sequence). Trimming shortened V by 0 bases and J by 5 bases, and 10 bases separated the two germline ends. CDR3 size: 13 residues. In regard to this clonotype: Its antigen is undetermined.

With random hexamers, about 0.5 to 1 ug RNA was reverse transcribed. TCRdb processed the immunoSEQ multiplex PCR reads anew with MiXCR; each CDR3 protein has one entry. The sample records 50,000 to 55,000 distinct CDR3 sequences, just under 95% being singletons. Sequencing input: CD8+ T cells from PBMCs. The J gene is TRBJ1-1, the V gene TRBV20-1; D is perhaps TRBD1 (6 bases). This clonotype originated in a human donor with Susac syndrome. In nucleotides, the CDR3 is TGCAGTGCTAGAGAGGGAAGGGGGACTGAAGCTTTCTTT. Translating it yields CSAREGRGTEAFF.